This TCR beta chain was obtained from a study of T cells after yellow fever vaccination. General study results and limits: One caveat is that FACS-sorted repertoires could contain abundant clonotypes contaminating from the bulk population. The secondary response was weaker, and its peak arrived faster, on day 5 versus 15. Post-booster samples contained most primary-vaccination clones (roughly 96% CD4, approximately 88% CD8).

Losses at the gene ends were 6 bases for V and 11 bases for J; bases not matched to a gene: 32. The CDR3 loop spans 22 amino acids. The germline gives CDR1 LNHDA, CDR2 SQIVND (reference sequence). To note about this clonotype: As yet, its antigen is unknown.

UMIs were added to TCR cDNA along with a universal primer site when it was made by 5'RACE template switching. Each CDR3 protein gets one entry after TCRdb re-called the 5' RACE reads with MiXCR. The sample has some 670,000 distinct CDR3 sequences, roughly an eighth seen once. The chain uses TRBV19 and TRBJ2-3; 13 bases line up with TRBD2. The TCR originated in a man aged 30-40 years who received the YFV17D yellow fever vaccine. The specimen comprised PBMCs, sampled on the day of the yellow fever booster vaccination. The CDR3 sequence: CASSRRGVGLAGVLGNAAGQYF. In nucleotides, the CDR3 is TGTGCCAGTAGCCGGAGGGGGGTCGGACTAGCGGGAGTGTTGGGAAACGCCGCCGGGCAGTATTTT.